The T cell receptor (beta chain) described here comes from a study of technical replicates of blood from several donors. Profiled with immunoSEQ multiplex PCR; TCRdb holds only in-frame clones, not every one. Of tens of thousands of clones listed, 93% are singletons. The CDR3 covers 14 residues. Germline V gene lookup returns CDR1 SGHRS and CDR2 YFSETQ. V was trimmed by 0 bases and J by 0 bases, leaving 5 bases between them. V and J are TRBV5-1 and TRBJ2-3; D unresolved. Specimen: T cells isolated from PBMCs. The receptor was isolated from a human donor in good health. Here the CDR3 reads CASSLERSTDTQYF. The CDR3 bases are TGCGCCAGCAGCTTGGAGAGAAGCACAGATACGCAGTATTTT.